Each of the 21 T cell receptor beta chains below was sequenced from the same sample in a study of T-cell memory formation after mild COVID-19. TCRdb independently ran MiXCR on the 5' RACE reads; one entry per CDR3 protein. This table has some 290,000 distinct CDR3 sequences, 15% to 20% appearing once. The source material was PBMCs or a T cell subset sorted from them (not recorded which). Receptors originate from a man between 18 and 29 years old who had mild COVID-19 (a few samples of this study predate the infection). Cell type and time point are not known.

The J gene is TRBJ1-5, the V gene TRBV20-1; 7 nucleotides line up with TRBD1. With V trimmed by 6 bases and J by 2 bases, 7 bases remained unmatched. The V gene's germline CDR1 is DFQATT and CDR2 SNEGSKA (reference sequence). The length of the CDR3 is 14 residues. The CDR3 DNA follows: TGCAGTGCAAAGGGACAGTCGGGCAATCAGCCCCAGCATTTT. Translating it yields CSAKGQSGNQPQHF.

This clonotype was picked up a small number of times. The CDR3 loop reads CASSQEAAGEIETQYF. The CDR3 DNA reads TGTGCCAGCAGCCAAGAAGCAGCGGGGGAAATTGAGACCCAGTACTTC. The chain uses TRBV4-2 and TRBJ2-5, with 8 bases identical to TRBD2. Trimming took 0 bases from V and 5 from J; bases not matched to a gene: 8. Germline CDR1 reads LGHNA; CDR2 reads YNFKEQ. This CDR3 has 16 residues.

V usage is TRBV5-1 and J usage is TRBJ2-7; D is undetermined. The CDR3 loop spans 12 amino acids. Trimming removed 4 bases at V and 4 bases at J, with 9 bases between. Germline V gene data show CDR1 as SGHRS and CDR2 as YFSETQ. The DNA of the CDR3 is TGCGCCAGCAGCCGGCTTGGGTACGAGCAGTACTTC. Its translation is CASSRLGYEQYF.

Here the CDR3 reads CASSLVPRNTEAFF. The CDR3, as DNA: TGTGCCAGCAGCTTAGTCCCGCGGAACACTGAAGCTTTCTTT. V and J are TRBV11-2 and TRBJ1-1; D gene ambiguous. CDR3 length: 14 amino acids. V was shortened by 1 base and J by 1 base, with 7 bases between the two germline ends. Germline CDR1 and CDR2: SGHAT and FQNNGV.

This chain connects TRBV7-8 to TRBJ1-4; no definite D call. The V gene's germline CDR1 is SGHVS and CDR2 FQNEAQ. The V end lost 5 bases, the J end lost 6 bases, and 16 bases lay between the germline ends. The CDR3 has 15 amino acids. This CDR3 is CASSPYPGFDEKLFF. The CDR3 DNA reads TGTGCCAGCAGCCCCTACCCCGGTTTCGATGAAAAACTGTTTTTT.

The chain combines TRBV4-1 with TRBJ2-7; D is possibly TRBD2 (6 bases). This CDR3 contains 13 residues. The ends were cut back, 1 base at V and 6 bases at J, with 10 bases in the middle. CDR1 and CDR2 from the germline V gene are MGHRA and YSYEKL. The CDR3 region is CASSQVGGGEQYV. DNA for the CDR3: TGCGCCAGCAGCCAAGTCGGGGGTGGCGAGCAGTACGTC.

The J gene is TRBJ2-7, the V gene TRBV6-4; D is tentatively TRBD1 or TRBD2 (5 bases each). The CDR3 contains 17 residues. Germline assignment: CDR1 MRHNA and CDR2 SNTAGT. Trimming stripped 9 bases from V and 0 bases from J, with 24 bases between. CDR3 DNA sequence: TGTGCCAGACTATCAACACGAGTGGGGGTAGGCTCCTACGAGCAGTACGTC. It encodes CARLSTRVGVGSYEQYV.

This clonotype was found many times. V gene TRBV11-2 combines with J gene TRBJ2-1; D is ambiguous. The V end was cut by 0 bases, the J end by 15 bases, with 12 bases between. This CDR3 has 12 residues. Germline values: CDR1 SGHAT, CDR2 FQNNGV. DNA for the CDR3: TGTGCCAGCAGCTTAGAAGGCCCCTGGGTGTTCTTC. Protein: CASSLEGPWVFF.

V is TRBV3-1 and J is TRBJ2-1; D ambiguous. This CDR3 comprises 18 residues. The V end was cut by 3 bases, the J end by 8 bases, with 26 bases between. Per germline, CDR1 LGHDT and CDR2 YNNKEL (reference sequence). The CDR3 loop is CASSQPLPATQTRHEQFF. CDR3 coding DNA: TGTGCCAGCAGCCAGCCTCTGCCGGCGACCCAGACCCGGCATGAGCAGTTCTTC.

This clonotype was picked up many times. The chain carries TRBV6-2 or TRBV6-3 and TRBJ1-5; D remains unclear. The CDR3 length is 17 residues. Deletions cut 2 bases from V and 9 bases from J, with 23 bases between. Germline V gene sequence: CDR1 MNHEY, CDR2 SVGEGT. The chain's CDR3 is CASSYPSWEGQIPPQHF. CDR3 DNA: TGTGCCAGCAGTTACCCTTCATGGGAGGGTCAGATTCCGCCCCAGCATTTT.

The chain is built from TRBV6-2 or TRBV6-3 and TRBJ2-7; D possibly corresponds to TRBD1 (5 bases). The V and J ends lost 6 bases and 3 bases respectively, with 12 bases between them. Germline CDR1 is MNHEY and CDR2 is SVGEGT. This CDR3 is built from 13 residues. The CDR3 reads CASSAPQGYEQYF. The CDR3 nucleotides read TGTGCCAGCAGCGCCCCTCAGGGCTACGAGCAGTACTTC.

This clonotype was observed many times. CDR3 nucleotide sequence: TGTGCCAGCAGCATTCCCGCCGGGGCCATCCTCCACTTT. This encodes CASSIPAGAILHF. This chain connects TRBV11-2 to TRBJ1-6, with D possibly being TRBD1 (5 bases). The CDR3 extends over 13 amino acids. Trimming took off 5 bases at V and 15 bases at J, with 17 bases between the two ends. CDR1 is SGHAT, CDR2 FQNNGV, per germline.

This clonotype was seen only a few times. V and J are TRBV7-7 and TRBJ2-1; 7 bases align to TRBD2. In germline, CDR1 is SSHAT, CDR2 FNYEAQ (reference sequence). V trimming: 2 bases; J trimming: 8 bases; junction bases outside the gene matches: 9. The CDR3 contains 15 residues. In nucleotides, the CDR3 is TGTGCCAGCAGCTTATCCGGGGGGATTGGGGATGAGCAGTTCTTC. Translated, it gives CASSLSGGIGDEQFF. The full variable domain, its missing parts supplied by reference TRBV7-7 and TRBJ2-1, is GAGVSQSPRYKVTKRGQDVTLRCDPISSHATLYWYQQALGQGPEFLTYFNYEAQPDKSGLPSDRFSAERPEGSISTLTIQRTEQRDSAMYRCASSLSGGIGDEQFFGPGTRLTVL.

The chain links TRBV7-2 to TRBJ2-3; possibly TRBD1 for D (6 bases). V was shortened by 5 bases and J by 4 bases, with 34 bases between the two germline ends. CDR1 is SGHTA and CDR2 is FQGNSA in the germline V gene. CDR3 length: 21 amino acids. CDR3 protein: CASSQKDRIGPRGPFPDTQYF. CDR3 coding DNA: TGTGCCAGCAGCCAGAAAGACAGGATCGGCCCTCGGGGCCCCTTTCCAGATACGCAGTATTTT.

This clonotype has only a few counts. The chain couples TRBV3-1 to TRBJ2-1, with D uncertain. The CDR3 sequence is 13 residues long. The germline V gene has CDR1 LGHDT and CDR2 YNNKEL (reference sequence). Trimming pared 4 bases from V and 9 bases from J, leaving 13 bases between. The CDR3 protein is CASSLTWGGEQFF. The DNA for the CDR3 is TGTGCCAGCAGCCTCACATGGGGTGGTGAGCAGTTCTTC.

The chain links TRBV6-6 to TRBJ1-5; D is unclear. Germline lookup yields CDR1 MNHNY and CDR2 SVGAGI (reference sequence). V lost 0 bases and J 0 bases, leaving 9 bases between the germline ends. The CDR3 length is 16 residues. This CDR3 reads CASSYSRRASNQPQHF. In DNA form, the CDR3 reads TGTGCCAGCAGTTACTCCAGACGGGCTAGCAATCAGCCCCAGCATTTT.

The CDR3 sequence: CASSDRDRPFEGYTF. CDR3 DNA: TGTGCCAGCAGCGACCGGGACCGTCCGTTCGAAGGCTACACCTTC. The chain uses TRBV7-9 and TRBJ1-2, with D perhaps TRBD1 (5 bases). The CDR3 contains 15 residues. The V gene lost 5 bases and the J gene lost 8 bases, with 21 bases spanning the gap. Germline CDR1 and CDR2: SEHNR and FQNEAQ (reference sequence).

The chain has TRBV11-2 and TRBJ1-1; D is perhaps TRBD1 (6 bases). This CDR3 has 13 residues. Germline-derived CDR1 and CDR2 are SGHAT and FQNNGV. Trimming removed 2 bases from V and 10 bases from J, with 14 bases in between. The CDR3 sequence is CASSLRLQGAAFF. For the CDR3, the DNA is TGTGCCAGCAGCTTAAGATTACAGGGAGCAGCTTTCTTT.

This clonotype has just a few counts. V and J are TRBV12-3 or TRBV12-4 and TRBJ2-3; D gene ambiguous. Trimming pared 8 bases from V and 1 base from J, leaving 10 bases between. CDR3 length equals 13 residues. The CDR3 DNA sequence: TGTGCCAGCGCCTCTTTGGGCACAGATACGCAGTATTTT. Translation gives CASASLGTDTQYF.

The chain recombines TRBV9 with TRBJ2-3; 10 bases line up with TRBD2. The germline gives CDR1 SGDLS, CDR2 YYNGEE. V shed 3 bases, J shed 6 bases, and the junction held 7 bases outside the gene matches. This CDR3 is 15 amino acids long. Here the CDR3 DNA reads TGTGCCAGCAGCGACAGCGGGGGGGTGACCGATACGCAGTATTTT. It encodes CASSDSGGVTDTQYF.

This clonotype has more than one count but fewer than ten. The J gene is TRBJ1-4, the V gene TRBV6-5; D is unresolved. CDR3 length: 15 residues. V lost 6 bases and J lost 0, with 11 bases in between. Germline V gene data show CDR1 as MNHEY and CDR2 as SVGAGI. The CDR3 bases are TGTGCCAGCAGATTTCAACGGTCAACTAATGAAAAACTGTTTTTT. It specifies CASRFQRSTNEKLFF.